This T cell receptor beta chain comes out of a study of T-cell reconstitution after alpha-beta-depleted transplantation in children. As concerns this clonotype: Its antigen is as yet unknown.

The CDR3 runs to 15 residues. J lost 10 bases, V lost 4 bases, and 6 bases had no gene match. CDR1 is MDHEN, CDR2 SYDVKM, per germline. The authors prepared the TCRbeta library with unique molecular identifiers. MiXCR, run by TCRdb on the PCR reads, gives a single entry per CDR3 protein. The sample holds under 750,000 distinct CDR3 sequences, more than 20% seen once. Broader study findings: Some patients owed their high day-60 TCRbeta diversity to surviving recipient T cells and thymic progenitors. It was reported that alpha-beta T cells came from several hundred expanded graft clones (about two months after transplant). T-cell counts and diversity at one year following transplant were attributed mainly to newly produced T cells.

Sequenced here: PBMCs, mostly from graft donor cells, sampled 360 days after TCRalphabeta/CD19-depleted stem cell transplant. The V and J genes are TRBV28 and TRBJ1-6; the match to TRBD1 covers 11 bases. The TCR comes from a boy under two years old who had a stem cell transplant for acute myeloid leukemia, so the T cells may come from the graft donor. Here the CDR3 DNA reads TGTGCCAGCAGTTCGGGACAGGGGGTTAGATCACCCCTCCACTTT. Its translation is CASSSGQGVRSPLHF.